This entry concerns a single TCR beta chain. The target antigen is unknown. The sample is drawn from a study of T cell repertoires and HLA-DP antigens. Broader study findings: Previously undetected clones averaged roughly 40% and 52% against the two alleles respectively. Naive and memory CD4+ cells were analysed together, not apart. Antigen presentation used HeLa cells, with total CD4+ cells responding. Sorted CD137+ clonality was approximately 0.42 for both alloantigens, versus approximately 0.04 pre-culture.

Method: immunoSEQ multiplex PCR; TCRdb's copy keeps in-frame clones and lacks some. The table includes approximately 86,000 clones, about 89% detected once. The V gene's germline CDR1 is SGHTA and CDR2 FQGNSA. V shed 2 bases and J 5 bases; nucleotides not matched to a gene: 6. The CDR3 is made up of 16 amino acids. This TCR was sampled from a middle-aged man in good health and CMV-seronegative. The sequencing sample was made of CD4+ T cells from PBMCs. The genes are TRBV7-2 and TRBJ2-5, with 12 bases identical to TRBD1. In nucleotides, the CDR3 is TGTGCCAGCAGCTTATCCGGGACAGGGGGCAGCGAGACCCAGTACTTC. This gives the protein CASSLSGTGGSETQYF.